The rows below give T cell receptor beta chains drawn from one sample of a study of radiotherapy plus CTLA-4 blockade in lung cancer. TCRdb keeps only in-frame clones here, not all; method: immunoSEQ multiplex PCR. Here the sample spans roughly 76,000 clones, 70% to 85% being singletons. Sequencing was performed on peripheral blood, taken from a patient treated with radiotherapy plus ipilimumab. These receptors were obtained from a human donor with non-small cell lung cancer whose response to radiotherapy plus ipilimumab could not be evaluated. The CDR3 runs from the conserved cysteine through the conserved F or W. Each record gives: V gene, clone size, CDR3 length, D gene, J gene, CDR3 DNA, CDR3 protein. D genes are given only for firm matches. The size of a clone is reported for some rows only, either as once, few or many, or as a class for expanded clones.

V gene: TRBV2
clone size: -
CDR3 length: 13
D gene: -
J gene: TRBJ2-5
CDR3 DNA: TGTGCCAGCAGCATTCTTTCAGGGGAGACCCAGTACTTC
CDR3 protein: CASSILSGETQYF

V gene: TRBV6-5
clone size: -
CDR3 length: 15
D gene: -
J gene: TRBJ1-6
CDR3 DNA: TGTGCCAGCAGCCTTTTCGAGACAAGCAATTCACCCCTCCACTTT
CDR3 protein: CASSLFETSNSPLHF

V gene: TRBV7-9
clone size: -
CDR3 length: 18
D gene: -
J gene: TRBJ2-4
CDR3 DNA: TGTGCCAGCAGCTTAGCGCAGGGGATCAATCTAGCCAAAAACATTCAGTACTTC
CDR3 protein: CASSLAQGINLAKNIQYF

V gene: TRBV5-1
clone size: -
CDR3 length: 14
D gene: TRBD1
J gene: TRBJ2-1
CDR3 DNA: TGCGCCAGCAGCGACAGGGGCTCCTACAATGAGCAGTTCTTC
CDR3 protein: CASSDRGSYNEQFF

V gene: TRBV11-3
clone size: -
CDR3 length: 17
D gene: TRBD2
J gene: TRBJ2-1
CDR3 DNA: TGTGCCAGCAGCTTCCTAGGGCGGGAGAATTGGTACAATGAGCAGTTCTTC
CDR3 protein: CASSFLGRENWYNEQFF

V gene: TRBV18
clone size: -
CDR3 length: 13
D gene: -
J gene: TRBJ2-7
CDR3 DNA: TGTGCCAGCTCACCCCGGGACACCTACGAGCAGTACTTC
CDR3 protein: CASSPRDTYEQYF

V gene: TRBV4-1
clone size: -
CDR3 length: 13
D gene: -
J gene: TRBJ2-5
CDR3 DNA: TGTGCCAGCAGCCAAGGCGGCCAAGAGACCCAGTACTTC
CDR3 protein: CASSQGGQETQYF

V gene: TRBV5-1
clone size: -
CDR3 length: 16
D gene: -
J gene: TRBJ1-1
CDR3 DNA: TGCGCCAGCAGCTGGGGGACAAGGAGCATGAACACTGAAGCTTTCTTT
CDR3 protein: CASSWGTRSMNTEAFF

V gene: TRBV7-2
clone size: -
CDR3 length: 15
D gene: -
J gene: TRBJ2-1
CDR3 DNA: TGTGCCAGCAGCGAGGGTAGGTGGATAAACAATGAGCAGTTCTTC
CDR3 protein: CASSEGRWINNEQFF

V gene: TRBV29-1
clone size: -
CDR3 length: 13
D gene: TRBD1
J gene: TRBJ1-2
CDR3 DNA: TGCAGCGCCATAGGACAGGTTCACTATGGCTACACCTTC
CDR3 protein: CSAIGQVHYGYTF

V gene: TRBV7-6
clone size: -
CDR3 length: 14
D gene: -
J gene: TRBJ2-5
CDR3 DNA: TGTGCCAGCAGCTTAGGCGGATTCCAAGAGACCCAGTACTTC
CDR3 protein: CASSLGGFQETQYF

V gene: TRBV28
clone size: -
CDR3 length: 14
D gene: -
J gene: TRBJ1-1
CDR3 DNA: TGTGCCAGCAGATATACAGGGACGAACACTGAAGCTTTCTTT
CDR3 protein: CASRYTGTNTEAFF

V gene: TRBV4-3
clone size: -
CDR3 length: 16
D gene: TRBD1
J gene: TRBJ1-2
CDR3 DNA: TGCGCCAGCAGCCAATACCCGGGACAGGGGAACTATGGCTACACCTTC
CDR3 protein: CASSQYPGQGNYGYTF

V gene: TRBV7-9
clone size: few
CDR3 length: 12
D gene: -
J gene: TRBJ1-2
CDR3 DNA: TGTGCCAGAGAAGGGGTCGATGGGGAATACACCTTC
CDR3 protein: CAREGVDGEYTF

V gene: TRBV6-5
clone size: -
CDR3 length: 14
D gene: TRBD1
J gene: TRBJ1-6
CDR3 DNA: TGTGCCAGCAGTTACGGGACAGGGGTCTCACCCCTCCACTTT
CDR3 protein: CASSYGTGVSPLHF

V gene: TRBV11-3
clone size: -
CDR3 length: 16
D gene: -
J gene: TRBJ2-7
CDR3 DNA: TGTGCCAGCAGCTTAGTCCGAGCGGCAACTACCTACGAGCAGTACTTC
CDR3 protein: CASSLVRAATTYEQYF

V gene: TRBV11-3
clone size: -
CDR3 length: 15
D gene: -
J gene: TRBJ2-6
CDR3 DNA: TGTGCCAGCAGCTTAGAAGAGGCCGGGGCCAACGTCCTGACTTTC
CDR3 protein: CASSLEEAGANVLTF

V gene: TRBV29-1
clone size: once
CDR3 length: 14
D gene: -
J gene: TRBJ2-7
CDR3 DNA: TGCAGCGTTGGGGGCGGAGGGGATATGCACGAGCAGTACTTC
CDR3 protein: CSVGGGGDMHEQYF

V gene: TRBV4-1
clone size: -
CDR3 length: 17
D gene: TRBD2
J gene: TRBJ2-7
CDR3 DNA: TGCGCCAGCAGCCAAGTCGGGGGGAGCGGCAACTCCTACGAGCAGTACTTC
CDR3 protein: CASSQVGGSGNSYEQYF

V gene: TRBV5-1
clone size: -
CDR3 length: 15
D gene: -
J gene: TRBJ1-5
CDR3 DNA: TGCGCCAGCAGCTTACGGCCAGGGAGCAATCAGCCCCAGCATTTT
CDR3 protein: CASSLRPGSNQPQHF

V gene: TRBV4-3
clone size: -
CDR3 length: 19
D gene: TRBD2
J gene: TRBJ2-1
CDR3 DNA: TGCGCCAGCAGCCAAGATTTTTCTAGCGGGGGGGCCGGGGAAAATGAGCAGTTCTTC
CDR3 protein: CASSQDFSSGGAGENEQFF

V gene: TRBV11-2
clone size: -
CDR3 length: 15
D gene: TRBD2
J gene: TRBJ2-5
CDR3 DNA: TGTGCCAGCAGCCCCGGAGGGAGGGTCCAAGAGACCCAGTACTTC
CDR3 protein: CASSPGGRVQETQYF

V gene: TRBV27
clone size: -
CDR3 length: 15
D gene: TRBD1
J gene: TRBJ1-2
CDR3 DNA: TGTGCCAGCAGCTCCTTAGACAGGGGCTTTTATGGCTACACCTTC
CDR3 protein: CASSSLDRGFYGYTF

V gene: TRBV7-2
clone size: -
CDR3 length: 14
D gene: TRBD1
J gene: TRBJ2-2
CDR3 DNA: TGTGCCAGCAGCGTTCGACAGGGACCCGGGGAGCTGTTTTTT
CDR3 protein: CASSVRQGPGELFF

V gene: TRBV6-1
clone size: -
CDR3 length: 17
D gene: -
J gene: TRBJ1-1
CDR3 DNA: TGTGCCAGCAGTGACAGGGTTGGGCTCCTGATGAACACTGAAGCTTTCTTT
CDR3 protein: CASSDRVGLLMNTEAFF

V gene: TRBV4-1
clone size: -
CDR3 length: 14
D gene: -
J gene: TRBJ2-7
CDR3 DNA: TGCGCCAGCAGCCTACCGGGGGGCCGGTACGAGCAGTACTTC
CDR3 protein: CASSLPGGRYEQYF

V gene: TRBV7-9
clone size: -
CDR3 length: 15
D gene: TRBD2
J gene: TRBJ2-1
CDR3 DNA: TGTGCCAGCAGCTCCAGGGCAGCGGGAGAACATGAGCAGTTCTTC
CDR3 protein: CASSSRAAGEHEQFF

V gene: TRBV19
clone size: -
CDR3 length: 17
D gene: TRBD2
J gene: TRBJ2-3
CDR3 DNA: TGTGCTACTCGAAAGGGGCTAGCGGGAGGGGACACAGATACGCAGTATTTT
CDR3 protein: CATRKGLAGGDTDTQYF

V gene: TRBV5-6
clone size: -
CDR3 length: 14
D gene: TRBD1
J gene: TRBJ1-3
CDR3 DNA: TGTGCCAGCACCGAGACAGGGGCTGGAAACACCATATATTTT
CDR3 protein: CASTETGAGNTIYF

V gene: TRBV6-6
clone size: -
CDR3 length: 14
D gene: -
J gene: TRBJ1-4
CDR3 DNA: TGTGCCAGCAGTTACGGGCACTTTAATGAAAAACTGTTTTTT
CDR3 protein: CASSYGHFNEKLFF

V gene: TRBV7-6
clone size: once
CDR3 length: 17
D gene: TRBD1
J gene: TRBJ1-2
CDR3 DNA: TGTGCCAGCAGCCCCGGACAGGGGCTAAGCCCTAACTATGGCTACACCTTC
CDR3 protein: CASSPGQGLSPNYGYTF

V gene: TRBV5-4
clone size: -
CDR3 length: 13
D gene: -
J gene: TRBJ1-2
CDR3 DNA: TGTGCCAGCAGCTTGGCAGGGGAACGTGGCTACACCTTC
CDR3 protein: CASSLAGERGYTF

V gene: TRBV10-3
clone size: -
CDR3 length: 14
D gene: -
J gene: TRBJ1-5
CDR3 DNA: TGTGCCATCAGTGTTGGGGGCTCCAATCAGCCCCAGCATTTT
CDR3 protein: CAISVGGSNQPQHF

V gene: TRBV7-8
clone size: -
CDR3 length: 13
D gene: -
J gene: TRBJ2-2
CDR3 DNA: TGTGCCAGCAGCTCTAGACCCACCGGGGAGCTGTTTTTT
CDR3 protein: CASSSRPTGELFF

V gene: TRBV6-5
clone size: -
CDR3 length: 16
D gene: TRBD2
J gene: TRBJ2-3
CDR3 DNA: TGTGCCAGCAGTTACCGGAGGACTAGCGGCACAGATACGCAGTATTTT
CDR3 protein: CASSYRRTSGTDTQYF

V gene: TRBV7-2
clone size: -
CDR3 length: 15
D gene: TRBD1
J gene: TRBJ1-1
CDR3 DNA: TGTGCCAGCAGCCCGCAACAGGGGAAGGGCACTGAAGCTTTCTTT
CDR3 protein: CASSPQQGKGTEAFF

V gene: TRBV7-3
clone size: -
CDR3 length: 15
D gene: -
J gene: TRBJ1-3
CDR3 DNA: TGTGCCAGCAGCCCCCGAGGAGGGGCTGGAAACACCATATATTTT
CDR3 protein: CASSPRGGAGNTIYF

V gene: TRBV9
clone size: -
CDR3 length: 19
D gene: TRBD1
J gene: TRBJ1-1
CDR3 DNA: TGTGCCAGCAGCGTAGCTTCCGGCGGACAGGGGGATAGGAACACTGAAGCTTTCTTT
CDR3 protein: CASSVASGGQGDRNTEAFF

V gene: TRBV5-6
clone size: few
CDR3 length: 14
D gene: -
J gene: TRBJ1-2
CDR3 DNA: TGTGCCAGCAGCCTGATCCTAGACAGCTATGGCTACACCTTC
CDR3 protein: CASSLILDSYGYTF

V gene: TRBV21-1
clone size: -
CDR3 length: 16
D gene: -
J gene: TRBJ1-2
CDR3 DNA: TGTGCCAGCAGCAAAGGGGGACTAGCGGCCCGAGGAGGCTACACCTTC
CDR3 protein: CASSKGGLAARGGYTF

V gene: TRBV10-3
clone size: few
CDR3 length: 13
D gene: -
J gene: TRBJ2-3
CDR3 DNA: TGTGCCATCAGAGATAGCGTTGCAGATACGCAGTATTTT
CDR3 protein: CAIRDSVADTQYF

V gene: TRBV6-4
clone size: -
CDR3 length: 13
D gene: -
J gene: TRBJ2-3
CDR3 DNA: TGTGCCAGCAGTGTGAGAAGCACAGATACGCAGTATTTT
CDR3 protein: CASSVRSTDTQYF

V gene: TRBV9
clone size: -
CDR3 length: 13
D gene: -
J gene: TRBJ2-1
CDR3 DNA: TGTGCCAGCAGCGACGGGACCTACAATGAGCAGTTCTTC
CDR3 protein: CASSDGTYNEQFF

V gene: TRBV2
clone size: -
CDR3 length: 18
D gene: -
J gene: TRBJ1-5
CDR3 DNA: TGTGCCAGCAGTGAGAGGGTGACAGGTACACTTAGCAATCAGCCCCAGCATTTT
CDR3 protein: CASSERVTGTLSNQPQHF

V gene: TRBV19
clone size: few
CDR3 length: 16
D gene: TRBD1
J gene: TRBJ1-5
CDR3 DNA: TGTGCCAGTAGTCCTTCGACAGGGGGCTCCGGTCAGCCCCAGCATTTT
CDR3 protein: CASSPSTGGSGQPQHF

V gene: TRBV6-1
clone size: few
CDR3 length: 14
D gene: TRBD1
J gene: TRBJ1-4
CDR3 DNA: TGTGCCAGCAGGGGTGACAGGGTGGGTGAAAAACTGTTTTTT
CDR3 protein: CASRGDRVGEKLFF